A single sample is the source of the 16 T cell receptor beta chains below, sequenced in a study of blood T cell repertoires in COVID-19. Repertoires were generated with immunoSEQ multiplex PCR, while TCRdb's copy carries only in-frame clones and drops some. This table has 150,000 to 190,000 clones, around 83% appearing once. Sequenced input: peripheral blood. All receptors come from a woman aged 55-70 years with COVID-19, enrolled during active disease.

The rearrangement joins TRBV19 to TRBJ2-4, with TRBD1 matching 7 bases. CDR1 is LNHDA, CDR2 SQIVND, per germline (reference sequence). J gave up 6 bases and V 4 bases, and 6 bases lay outside the gene matches. CDR3 length: 14 residues. CDR3 protein: CASSTRDRANIQYF. The CDR3, as DNA: TGTGCCAGTAGTACCCGGGACAGAGCAAACATTCAGTACTTC.

This rearrangement joins TRBV5-5 to TRBJ2-7; 10 nucleotides agree with TRBD2. V was clipped by 4 bases and J by 1 base; unmatched bases: 14. Germline CDR1 is SGHKS and CDR2 is YYEKEE (reference sequence). This CDR3 contains 18 residues. The CDR3 protein is CASSLGHTGTSVSYEQYV. CDR3 bases: TGTGCCAGCAGCCTGGGTCATACCGGGACTAGCGTTTCCTACGAGCAGTACGTC.

The chain combines TRBV21-1 with TRBJ2-5; the DNA was not compared with TRBD2, the D call given in the table. TRBV21-1 is recorded as a pseudogene. The CDR3 extends over 17 amino acids. CDR3: CATLTTPIAGGAETQYF. DNA of the CDR3: TGTGCCACTTTAACAACGCCCATAGCGGGGGGGGCAGAGACCCAGTACTTC.

The chain is built from TRBV27 and TRBJ1-2, with D possibly matching TRBD1 (6 bases). Germline V gene sequence: CDR1 MNHEY, CDR2 SMNVEV (reference sequence). The V and J ends lost 10 bases and 5 bases respectively, with 11 bases between them. This CDR3 has 11 amino acids. The CDR3 sequence is CATATGYGYTF. For the CDR3, the DNA is TGTGCCACCGCGACAGGATATGGCTACACCTTC.

CDR3 sequence reads: CASSISSLDTQYF. For the CDR3, the DNA is TGTGCCAGTAGTATATCCTCTCTGGATACGCAGTATTTT. This chain joins TRBV19 and TRBJ2-3, with no clear D. This CDR3 spans 13 amino acids. V was pared by 2 bases and J by 6 bases, with 9 bases between. CDR1 LNHDA and CDR2 SQIVND come from the germline V gene (reference sequence). The whole variable domain, filled in from reference TRBV19 and TRBJ2-3, reads DGGITQSPKYLFRKEGQNVTLSCEQNLNHDAMYWYRQDPGQGLRLIYYSQIVNDFQKGDIAEGYSVSREKKESFPLTVTSAQKNPTAFYLCASSISSLDTQYFGPGTRLTVL.

The V call is TRBV3-1 (or the pseudogene TRBV3-2), the J call TRBJ2-2, with a weak D call TRBD2 (6 bases). Trimming took off 4 bases at V and 0 bases at J, with 15 bases between the two ends. The CDR3 has 17 residues. CDR1 and CDR2 (germline): LGHDT, YNNKEL (reference sequence). For the CDR3, the DNA is TGTGCCAGCAGCCCGAGGAGGGCAGGGTCGAACACCGGGGAGCTGTTTTTT. This codes for CASSPRRAGSNTGELFF.

V is TRBV24-1 and J is TRBJ1-1; TRBD1 is a possible D gene (6 bases). V lost 4 bases, J lost 0 bases, and 20 bases lay in between. The CDR3 spans 18 residues. CDR1 is KGHDR and CDR2 is SFDVKD in the germline V gene. CDR3 sequence: CATSESRGGVPMNTEAFF. CDR3 DNA: TGTGCCACCAGTGAGTCCCGAGGGGGGGTACCCATGAACACTGAAGCTTTCTTT.

J is TRBJ2-7 and V is TRBV11-2, with 8 positions matching TRBD2. The germline V gene encodes CDR1 SGHAT and CDR2 FQNNGV. V trimming: 0 bases; J trimming: 4 bases; junction bases outside the gene matches: 5. The CDR3 is 15 residues long. Here the CDR3 DNA reads TGTGCCAGCAGCTTAGAATTAGCGGGACCTTACGAGCAGTACTTC. This gives the protein CASSLELAGPYEQYF. Full variable domain (missing parts from reference TRBV11-2 and TRBJ2-7): EAGVAQSPRYKIIEKRQSVAFWCNPISGHATLYWYQQILGQGPKLLIQFQNNGVVDDSQLPKDRFSAERLKGVDSTLKIQPAKLEDSAVYLCASSLELAGPYEQYFGPGTRLTVT.

The chain couples TRBV6-5 to TRBJ1-5, with D hard to call. V lost 7 bases to trimming and J lost 3 bases, with 16 bases between them. The CDR3 covers 15 residues. CDR1 is MNHEY and CDR2 is SVGAGI in the germline V gene. In DNA, the CDR3 is TGTGCCAGCAAGAACGGGGAGCCTTTCAATCAGCCCCAGCATTTT. It encodes CASKNGEPFNQPQHF.

This clone appeared a single time. This chain links TRBV5-4 with TRBJ1-2; tentatively, D is TRBD1 (6 bases). CDR1 SGHNT and CDR2 YYREEE come from the germline V gene (reference sequence). This CDR3 contains 14 residues. Trimming cost V 0 bases and J 3 bases, with 9 bases left between them. CDR3 bases: TGTGCCAGCAGCTTGGACAGGGAGCACTATGGCTACACCTTC. Encoded protein: CASSLDREHYGYTF.

V gene TRBV7-8 combines with J gene TRBJ2-7, with a possible D match to TRBD1 (5 bases). The CDR3 is 14 amino acids. The ends were cut back, 2 bases at V and 5 bases at J, with 13 bases in the middle. The germline CDR1 and CDR2 sequences are SGHVS and FQNEAQ. The CDR3 nucleotides are TGTGCCAGCAGCTTATTTAGGGGTTCGGACGAGCAGTACTTC. Protein: CASSLFRGSDEQYF.

The rearrangement joins TRBV5-6 to TRBJ1-5; 10 nucleotides agree with TRBD1. J gave up 2 bases and V 1 base, and 6 bases lay outside the gene matches. The CDR3 contains 17 residues. Germline V gene lookup returns CDR1 SGHDT and CDR2 YYEEEE. Here the CDR3 reads CASSLFGTGERNQPQHF. The CDR3 DNA reads TGTGCCAGCAGCTTGTTCGGGACAGGGGAACGCAATCAGCCCCAGCATTTT. Full variable domain (missing parts from reference TRBV5-6 and TRBJ1-5): DAGVTQSPTHLIKTRGQQVTLRCSPKSGHDTVSWYQQALGQGPQFIFQYYEEEERQRGNFPDRFSGHQFPNYSSELNVNALLLGDSALYLCASSLFGTGERNQPQHFGDGTRLSIL.

The chain has TRBV12-3 or TRBV12-4 and TRBJ1-2; 8 nucleotides agree with TRBD1. The CDR3 is made up of 13 amino acids. Trimming removed 5 bases from V and 6 bases from J; junction bases left unmatched: 5. The CDR3 DNA is TGTGCCAGCAGTGACAGGGGTTGGAATGGCTACACCTTC. Protein sequence: CASSDRGWNGYTF.

The V and J genes are TRBV9 and TRBJ2-5; 7 bases fit TRBD1. CDR3 length: 16 residues. The ends lost 0 bases at V and 5 bases at J; junction bases unmatched: 10. CDR1 is SGDLS and CDR2 is YYNGEE in the germline V gene. This CDR3 reads CASSVDPGTVGETQYF. In nucleotides, the CDR3 is TGTGCCAGCAGCGTAGACCCCGGGACAGTCGGGGAGACCCAGTACTTC.

CDR3 sequence: CASSLVATTGELFF. The CDR3 nucleotides are TGTGCCAGCAGCTTAGTGGCCACCACCGGGGAGCTGTTTTTT. This chain connects TRBV11-3 to TRBJ2-2, with D unclear. The CDR3 has 14 residues. V was trimmed by 1 base and J by 4 bases, leaving 7 bases between them. The germline V gene has CDR1 SGHNT and CDR2 YENEEA. Filled out from reference TRBV11-3 and TRBJ2-2, the complete variable domain reads EAGVVQSPRYKIIEKKQPVAFWCNPISGHNTLYWYLQNLGQGPELLIRYENEEAVDDSQLPKDRFSAERLKGVDSTLKIQPAELGDSAVYLCASSLVATTGELFFGEGSRLTVL.

This clone turned up a few times. For the CDR3, the DNA is TGTGCCAGCAGTTTCCCTCGTGACAGGGCAGACAATCAGCCCCAGCATTTT. Translated: CASSFPRDRADNQPQHF. The chain uses TRBV2 and TRBJ1-5, with 7 bases aligning to TRBD1. The germline CDR1 and CDR2 sequences are SNHLY and FYNNEI. Trimming at V came to 5 bases and at J to 3 bases, leaving 13 bases not matched to a gene. CDR3 length: 17 amino acids. The entire variable domain, with the rest obtained from reference TRBV2 and TRBJ1-5, is as follows: EPEVTQTPSHQVTQMGQEVILRCVPISNHLYFYWYRQILGQKVEFLVSFYNNEISEKSEIFDDQFSVERPDGSNFTLKIRSTKLEDSAMYFCASSFPRDRADNQPQHFGDGTRLSIL.